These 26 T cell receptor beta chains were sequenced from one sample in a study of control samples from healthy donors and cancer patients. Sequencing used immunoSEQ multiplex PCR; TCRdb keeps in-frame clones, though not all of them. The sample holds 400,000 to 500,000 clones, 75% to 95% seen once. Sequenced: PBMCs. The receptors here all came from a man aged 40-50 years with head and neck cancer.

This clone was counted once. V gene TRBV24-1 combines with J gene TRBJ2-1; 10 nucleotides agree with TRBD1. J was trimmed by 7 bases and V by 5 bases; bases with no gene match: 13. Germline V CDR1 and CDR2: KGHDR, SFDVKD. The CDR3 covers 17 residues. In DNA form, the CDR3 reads TGTGCCACCAGTGGTTCCCCAGGACAGGGGGATCTAAATGAGCAGTTCTTC. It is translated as CATSGSPGQGDLNEQFF.

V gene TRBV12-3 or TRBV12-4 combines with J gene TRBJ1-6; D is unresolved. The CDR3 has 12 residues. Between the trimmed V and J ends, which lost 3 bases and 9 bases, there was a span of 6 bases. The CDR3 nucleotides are TGTGCCAGCAGTTTGGCCCCTTCACCCCTCCACTTT. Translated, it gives CASSLAPSPLHF.

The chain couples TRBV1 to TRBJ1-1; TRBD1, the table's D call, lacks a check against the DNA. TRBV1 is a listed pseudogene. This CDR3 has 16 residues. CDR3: CTSSPPPRTVVTEAFF. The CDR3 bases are TGCACCAGCAGCCCTCCGCCCCGGACAGTCGTCACTGAAGCTTTCTTT.

The CDR3: CSGGPFDGGDEQFF. For the CDR3, the DNA is TGCAGCGGGGGACCCTTTGACGGGGGCGATGAGCAGTTCTTC. The chain carries TRBV29-1 and TRBJ2-1, with D perhaps matching TRBD1 or TRBD2 (6 bases each). The germline V and J ends were trimmed by 7 bases and 8 bases, with 21 bases remaining between them. Per germline, CDR1 SQVTM and CDR2 ANQGSEA. The CDR3 sequence is 14 residues long.

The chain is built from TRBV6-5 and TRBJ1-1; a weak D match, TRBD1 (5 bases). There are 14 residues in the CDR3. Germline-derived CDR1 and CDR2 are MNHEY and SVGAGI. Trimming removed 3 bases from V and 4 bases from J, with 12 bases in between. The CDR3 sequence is CASSYSPGTTEAFF. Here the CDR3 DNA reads TGTGCCAGCAGTTATTCCCCAGGGACCACTGAAGCTTTCTTT.

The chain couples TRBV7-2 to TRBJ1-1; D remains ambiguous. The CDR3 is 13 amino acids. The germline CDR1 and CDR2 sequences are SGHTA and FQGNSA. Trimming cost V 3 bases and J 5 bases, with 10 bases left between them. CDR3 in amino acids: CASSFPSGTEAFF. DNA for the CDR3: TGTGCCAGCAGCTTCCCGTCGGGAACTGAAGCTTTCTTT.

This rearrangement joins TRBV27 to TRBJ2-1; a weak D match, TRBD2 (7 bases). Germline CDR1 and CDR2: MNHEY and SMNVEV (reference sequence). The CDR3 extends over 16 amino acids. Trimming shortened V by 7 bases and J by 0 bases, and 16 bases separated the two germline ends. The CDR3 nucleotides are TGTGCCAGCACCATCCGGGGGGCCGGCTCCTACAATGAGCAGTTCTTC. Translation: CASTIRGAGSYNEQFF.

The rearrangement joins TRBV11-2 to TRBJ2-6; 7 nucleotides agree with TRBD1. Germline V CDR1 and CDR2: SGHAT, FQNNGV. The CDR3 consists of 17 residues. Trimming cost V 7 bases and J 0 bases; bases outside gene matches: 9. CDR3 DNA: TGTGCCAGCACCCCACGGGGACAGTTCTCTGGGGCCAACGTCCTGACTTTC. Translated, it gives CASTPRGQFSGANVLTF.

The CDR3 region is CASSPLAGGGEQYF. The DNA for the CDR3 is TGCGCCAGCAGCCCTTTAGCGGGAGGGGGCGAGCAGTACTTC. The rearrangement links TRBV5-1 to TRBJ2-7; 11 bases are shared with TRBD2. The V and J ends lost 4 bases and 6 bases, in that order; junction bases with no gene match: 6. Germline lookup yields CDR1 SGHRS and CDR2 YFSETQ. CDR3 length: 14 amino acids. Using reference TRBV5-1 and TRBJ2-7 for the parts outside the CDR3, the full variable domain is KAGVTQTPRYLIKTRGQQVTLSCSPISGHRSVSWYQQTPGQGLQFLFEYFSETQRNKGNFPGRFSGRQFSNSRSEMNVSTLELGDSALYLCASSPLAGGGEQYFGPGTRLTVT.

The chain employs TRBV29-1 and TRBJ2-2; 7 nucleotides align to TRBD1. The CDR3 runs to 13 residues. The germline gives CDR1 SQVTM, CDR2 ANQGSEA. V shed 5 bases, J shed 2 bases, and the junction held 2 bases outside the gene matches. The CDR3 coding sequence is TGCAGCGTTCGGACAGGCAACACCGGGGAGCTGTTTTTT. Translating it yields CSVRTGNTGELFF.

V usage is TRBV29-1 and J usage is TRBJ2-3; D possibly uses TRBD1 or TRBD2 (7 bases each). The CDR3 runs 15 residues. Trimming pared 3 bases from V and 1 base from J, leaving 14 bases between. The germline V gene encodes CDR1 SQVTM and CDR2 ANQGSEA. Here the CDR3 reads CSVDDREGGTDTQYF. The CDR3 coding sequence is TGCAGCGTTGACGACAGGGAGGGAGGCACAGATACGCAGTATTTT.

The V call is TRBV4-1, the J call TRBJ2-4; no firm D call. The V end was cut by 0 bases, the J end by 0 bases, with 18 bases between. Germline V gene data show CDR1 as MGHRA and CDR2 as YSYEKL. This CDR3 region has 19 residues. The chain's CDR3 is CASSQDQTLDGLAKNIQYF. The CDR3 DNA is TGCGCCAGCAGCCAAGATCAGACTCTCGACGGTCTAGCCAAAAACATTCAGTACTTC.

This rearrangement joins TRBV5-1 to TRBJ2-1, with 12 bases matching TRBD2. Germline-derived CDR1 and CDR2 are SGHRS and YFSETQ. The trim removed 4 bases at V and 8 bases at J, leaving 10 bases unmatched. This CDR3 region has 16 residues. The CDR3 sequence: CASSRTSGTKGDEQFF. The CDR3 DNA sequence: TGCGCCAGCAGCCGGACTAGCGGGACAAAGGGGGATGAGCAGTTCTTC.

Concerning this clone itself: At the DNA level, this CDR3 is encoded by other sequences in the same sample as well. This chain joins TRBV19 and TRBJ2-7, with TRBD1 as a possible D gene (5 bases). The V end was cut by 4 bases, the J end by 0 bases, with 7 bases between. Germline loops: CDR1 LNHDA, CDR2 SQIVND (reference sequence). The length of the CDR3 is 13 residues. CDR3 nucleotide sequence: TGTGCCAGTAGTACGACAGCCTCCTACGAGCAGTACTTC. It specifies CASSTTASYEQYF.

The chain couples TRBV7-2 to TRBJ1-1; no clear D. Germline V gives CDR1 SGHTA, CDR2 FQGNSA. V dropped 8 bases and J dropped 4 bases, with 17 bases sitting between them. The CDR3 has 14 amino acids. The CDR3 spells CASLLGHASTEAFF. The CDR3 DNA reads TGTGCCAGCCTACTCGGGCACGCGAGCACTGAAGCTTTCTTT. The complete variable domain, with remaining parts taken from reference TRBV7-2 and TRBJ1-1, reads GAGVSQSPSNKVTEKGKDVELRCDPISGHTALYWYRQSLGQGLEFLIYFQGNSAPDKSGLPSDRFSAERTGGSVSTLTIQRTQQEDSAVYLCASLLGHASTEAFFGQGTRLTVV.

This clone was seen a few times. In DNA, the CDR3 is TGTGCCAGCTCACCAGGACAGGGCAAAACCTACGAGCAGTACTTC. Amino acid sequence: CASSPGQGKTYEQYF. The chain recombines TRBV18 with TRBJ2-7, with TRBD1 matching 8 bases. The CDR3 is made up of 15 amino acids. The germline gives CDR1 KGHSH, CDR2 LQKENI. V lost 2 bases and J lost 2; bases outside the gene matches: 5.

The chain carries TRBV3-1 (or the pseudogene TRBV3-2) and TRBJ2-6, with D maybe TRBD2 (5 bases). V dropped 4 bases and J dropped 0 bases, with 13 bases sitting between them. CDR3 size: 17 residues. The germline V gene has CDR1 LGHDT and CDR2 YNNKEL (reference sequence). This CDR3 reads CASSLSVGDSGANVLTF. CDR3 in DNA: TGTGCCAGCAGCCTCTCGGTGGGAGACTCTGGGGCCAACGTCCTGACTTTC.

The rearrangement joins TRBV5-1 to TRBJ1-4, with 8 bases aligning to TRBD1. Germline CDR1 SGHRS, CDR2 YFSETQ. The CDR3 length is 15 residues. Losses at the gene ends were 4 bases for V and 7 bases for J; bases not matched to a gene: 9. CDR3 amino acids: CASSVTGGRSEKLFF. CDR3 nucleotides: TGCGCCAGCAGCGTTACAGGGGGGAGGAGTGAAAAACTGTTTTTT.

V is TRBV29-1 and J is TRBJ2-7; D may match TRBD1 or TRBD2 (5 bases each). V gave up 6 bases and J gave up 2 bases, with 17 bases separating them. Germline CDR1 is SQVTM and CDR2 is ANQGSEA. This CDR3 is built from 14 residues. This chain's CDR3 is CSVGHGAGPYEQYF. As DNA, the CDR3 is TGCAGCGTCGGCCACGGGGCCGGCCCCTACGAGCAGTACTTC.

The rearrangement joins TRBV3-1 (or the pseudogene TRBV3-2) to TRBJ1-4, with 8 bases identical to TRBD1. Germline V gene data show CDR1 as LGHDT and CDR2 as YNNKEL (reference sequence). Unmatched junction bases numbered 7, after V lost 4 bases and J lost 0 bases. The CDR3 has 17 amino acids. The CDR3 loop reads CASSPPRTGTTNEKLFF. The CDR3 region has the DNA TGTGCCAGCAGCCCACCCCGGACAGGGACAACTAATGAAAAACTGTTTTTT.

This chain's CDR3 is CASRGNEQFF. The CDR3 DNA follows: TGTGCCAGCAGGGGGAATGAGCAGTTCTTC. The genes are TRBV6-5 and TRBJ2-1, with no clear D. V was trimmed by 6 bases and J by 7 bases, leaving 4 bases between them. CDR3 length: 10 amino acids. CDR1 and CDR2 from the germline V gene are MNHEY and SVGAGI.

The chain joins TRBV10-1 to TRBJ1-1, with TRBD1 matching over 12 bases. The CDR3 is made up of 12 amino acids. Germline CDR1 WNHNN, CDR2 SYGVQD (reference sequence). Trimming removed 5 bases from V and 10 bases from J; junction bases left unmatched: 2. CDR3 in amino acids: CASSRDRGRAFF. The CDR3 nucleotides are TGCGCCAGCAGTCGGGACAGGGGGCGAGCTTTCTTT.

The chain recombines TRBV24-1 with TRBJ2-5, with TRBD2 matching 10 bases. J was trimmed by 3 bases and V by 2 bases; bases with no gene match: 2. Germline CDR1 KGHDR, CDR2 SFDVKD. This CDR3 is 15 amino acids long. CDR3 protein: CATSDSLAGEETQYF. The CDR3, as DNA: TGTGCCACCAGTGATTCTCTAGCGGGAGAAGAGACCCAGTACTTC.

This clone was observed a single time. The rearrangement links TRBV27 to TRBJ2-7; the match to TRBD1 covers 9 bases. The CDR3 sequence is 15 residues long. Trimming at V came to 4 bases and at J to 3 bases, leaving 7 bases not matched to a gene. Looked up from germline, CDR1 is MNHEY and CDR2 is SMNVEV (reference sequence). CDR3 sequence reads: CASSSRTGVHYEQYF. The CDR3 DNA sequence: TGTGCCAGCAGTTCGAGGACAGGGGTACACTACGAGCAGTACTTC.

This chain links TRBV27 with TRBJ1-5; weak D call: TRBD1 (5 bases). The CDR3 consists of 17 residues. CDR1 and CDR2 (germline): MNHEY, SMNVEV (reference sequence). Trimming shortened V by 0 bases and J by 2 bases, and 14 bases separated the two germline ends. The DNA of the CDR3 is TGTGCCAGCAGTTTATCGGGGGGAGGGCGGGGCAATCAGCCCCAGCATTTT. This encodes CASSLSGGGRGNQPQHF.

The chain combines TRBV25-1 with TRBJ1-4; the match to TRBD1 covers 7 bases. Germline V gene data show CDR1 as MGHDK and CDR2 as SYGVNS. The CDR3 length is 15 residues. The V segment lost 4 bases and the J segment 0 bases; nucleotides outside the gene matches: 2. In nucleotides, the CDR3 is TGTGCCAGCAGTGCCAGGGGGGCAACTAATGAAAAACTGTTTTTT. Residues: CASSARGATNEKLFF.